These T cell receptor beta chains were read from a single sample in a study of T-cell reconstitution after alpha-beta-depleted transplantation in children. TCRdb itself ran the PCR reads through MiXCR, one entry per CDR3 protein. The sample carries about 290,000 distinct CDR3 sequences, over 7.5% recorded once. Source: peripheral blood, taken 360 days after TCRalphabeta/CD19-depleted stem cell transplant. The source of these receptors is a female patient aged 2-15 years who had a stem cell transplant for Fanconi anemia, so the T cells may come from the graft donor. Each CDR3 is given with its conserved first and last residue. Fields, in order: clone size, J gene, V gene, D gene, CDR3 protein, CDR3 DNA. D genes are given only for firm matches. Size values are once, few and many counts, or a class for expanded clones, and some rows have none.

clone_size: -; j_call: TRBJ1-4; v_call: TRBV7-8; d_call: -; cdr3_aa: CASSLRVPNEKLFF; cdr3_nt: TGTGCCAGCAGCTTAAGGGTTCCTAATGAAAAACTGTTTTTT
clone_size: few; j_call: TRBJ2-1; v_call: TRBV6-5; d_call: -; cdr3_aa: CASSRVANEQFF; cdr3_nt: TGTGCCAGCAGTAGGGTAGCGAATGAGCAGTTCTTC
clone_size: few; j_call: TRBJ2-1; v_call: TRBV7-9; d_call: TRBD2; cdr3_aa: CASSLSRAGGPGHEQFF; cdr3_nt: TGTGCCAGCAGCTTATCCAGGGCGGGGGGCCCTGGCCATGAGCAGTTCTTC
clone_size: many; j_call: TRBJ1-2; v_call: TRBV5-5; d_call: TRBD1; cdr3_aa: CASSLTLQGFGYGYTF; cdr3_nt: TGTGCCAGCAGCTTGACCCTACAGGGGTTTGGCTATGGCTACACCTTC
clone_size: many; j_call: TRBJ1-3; v_call: TRBV12-3/TRBV12-4; d_call: -; cdr3_aa: CASSRGGSSGNTIYF; cdr3_nt: TGTGCCAGCAGTAGGGGAGGGTCCTCTGGAAACACCATATATTTT
clone_size: many; j_call: TRBJ1-1; v_call: TRBV7-9; d_call: TRBD1; cdr3_aa: CASSLVRTGDTEAFF; cdr3_nt: TGTGCCAGCAGCCTGGTAAGGACAGGGGACACTGAAGCTTTCTTT
clone_size: few; j_call: TRBJ1-2; v_call: TRBV5-6; d_call: -; cdr3_aa: CASSLPRGHGYTF; cdr3_nt: TGTGCCAGCAGCTTGCCCAGGGGACATGGCTACACCTTC
clone_size: few; j_call: TRBJ1-1; v_call: TRBV7-6; d_call: -; cdr3_aa: CASSPAPLRTEAFF; cdr3_nt: TGTGCCAGCAGCCCCGCCCCCCTGAGGACTGAAGCTTTCTTT
clone_size: many; j_call: TRBJ2-7; v_call: TRBV20-1; d_call: -; cdr3_aa: CSARATARYEQYF; cdr3_nt: TGCAGTGCTAGAGCCACGGCCCGGTACGAGCAGTACTTC
clone_size: many; j_call: TRBJ2-7; v_call: TRBV28; d_call: -; cdr3_aa: CASSFPKVGNYEQYF; cdr3_nt: TGTGCCAGCAGTTTCCCTAAGGTGGGCAACTACGAGCAGTACTTC
clone_size: -; j_call: TRBJ2-2; v_call: TRBV4-2; d_call: -; cdr3_aa: CASGPGLLCPGVAGELFF; cdr3_nt: TGTGCCAGCGGCCCGGGGCTCCTCTGCCCTGGTGTGGCCGGGGAGCTGTTTTTT
clone_size: few; j_call: TRBJ2-2; v_call: TRBV19; d_call: -; cdr3_aa: CASRFPNANTGELFF; cdr3_nt: TGTGCCAGTAGATTTCCGAACGCGAACACCGGGGAGCTGTTTTTT
clone_size: -; j_call: TRBJ1-2; v_call: TRBV20-1; d_call: TRBD1; cdr3_aa: CSARRQGDLGGYTF; cdr3_nt: TGCAGTGCTAGGAGGCAGGGGGATTTGGGTGGCTACACCTTC
clone_size: -; j_call: TRBJ1-1; v_call: TRBV6-2/TRBV6-3; d_call: -; cdr3_aa: CASREGLNTEAFF; cdr3_nt: TGTGCCAGCAGAGAGGGTCTGAACACTGAAGCTTTCTTT
clone_size: few; j_call: TRBJ2-2; v_call: TRBV6-1; d_call: TRBD2; cdr3_aa: CASRASSGGNTGELFF; cdr3_nt: TGTGCCAGCAGGGCCTCTAGCGGGGGGAACACCGGGGAGCTGTTTTTT
clone_size: -; j_call: TRBJ2-3; v_call: TRBV4-3; d_call: -; cdr3_aa: CASSPPPRDTQYF; cdr3_nt: TGCGCCAGCAGCCCCCCCCCCCGGGATACGCAGTATTTT
clone_size: few; j_call: TRBJ2-7; v_call: TRBV5-4; d_call: -; cdr3_aa: CASSHTDLSEQYF; cdr3_nt: TGTGCCAGCAGCCACACGGACCTTAGCGAGCAGTACTTC
clone_size: many; j_call: TRBJ2-2; v_call: TRBV20-1; d_call: TRBD1; cdr3_aa: CSASGQVSNTGELFF; cdr3_nt: TGCAGTGCTTCTGGACAGGTCTCCAACACCGGGGAGCTGTTTTTT
clone_size: many; j_call: TRBJ2-3; v_call: TRBV20-1; d_call: TRBD2; cdr3_aa: CSAATSGGPDTQYF; cdr3_nt: TGCAGTGCTGCGACTAGCGGGGGCCCTGATACGCAGTATTTT
clone_size: many; j_call: TRBJ2-5; v_call: TRBV5-1; d_call: TRBD1; cdr3_aa: CASSLGPRGMETQYF; cdr3_nt: TGCGCCAGCAGCTTGGGGCCCAGGGGGATGGAGACCCAGTACTTC
clone_size: few; j_call: TRBJ2-6; v_call: TRBV29-1; d_call: -; cdr3_aa: CSVARDPSSGANVLTF; cdr3_nt: TGCAGCGTTGCACGGGACCCGAGCTCTGGGGCCAACGTCCTGACTTTC
clone_size: many; j_call: TRBJ2-2; v_call: TRBV12-3/TRBV12-4; d_call: -; cdr3_aa: CASSRWTTNTGELFF; cdr3_nt: TGTGCCAGCAGTCGATGGACGACCAACACCGGGGAGCTGTTTTTT
clone_size: -; j_call: TRBJ2-2; v_call: TRBV30; d_call: -; cdr3_aa: CAWRKGLYTGELFF; cdr3_nt: TGTGCCTGGAGAAAAGGGCTTTACACCGGGGAGCTGTTTTTT
clone_size: -; j_call: TRBJ1-1; v_call: TRBV3-1; d_call: -; cdr3_aa: CASSQEGLGTEAFF; cdr3_nt: TGTGCCAGCAGCCAAGAGGGGTTGGGCACTGAAGCTTTCTTT
clone_size: -; j_call: TRBJ2-3; v_call: TRBV11-2; d_call: TRBD1; cdr3_aa: CASSLIPTGRFSTDTQYF; cdr3_nt: TGTGCCAGCAGCCTGATTCCGACAGGGCGCTTTAGCACAGATACGCAGTATTTT
clone_size: many; j_call: TRBJ2-1; v_call: TRBV20-1; d_call: TRBD2; cdr3_aa: CSARTPSSGFSYNEQFF; cdr3_nt: TGCAGTGCTAGAACCCCCTCTAGCGGCTTTTCCTACAATGAGCAGTTCTTC
clone_size: few; j_call: TRBJ1-2; v_call: TRBV27; d_call: -; cdr3_aa: CASSLQGGHGYTF; cdr3_nt: TGTGCCAGCAGTTTACAAGGGGGGCATGGCTACACCTTC
clone_size: few; j_call: TRBJ1-2; v_call: TRBV7-2; d_call: -; cdr3_aa: CASRVRGSYGYTF; cdr3_nt: TGTGCCAGCAGGGTTAGGGGGAGCTATGGCTACACCTTC
clone_size: -; j_call: TRBJ1-2; v_call: TRBV6-1; d_call: -; cdr3_aa: CASSEEWANYGYTF; cdr3_nt: TGTGCCAGCAGTGAAGAATGGGCAAACTATGGCTACACCTTC
clone_size: -; j_call: TRBJ2-4; v_call: TRBV7-2; d_call: TRBD1; cdr3_aa: CASSKPPTGANIQYF; cdr3_nt: TGTGCCAGCAGCAAACCTCCTACAGGGGCAAACATTCAGTACTTC
clone_size: many; j_call: TRBJ1-2; v_call: TRBV20-1; d_call: -; cdr3_aa: CSARDPGGYGYTF; cdr3_nt: TGCAGTGCTAGAGACCCGGGAGGCTATGGCTACACCTTC
clone_size: many; j_call: TRBJ2-5; v_call: TRBV6-5; d_call: -; cdr3_aa: CASRRTNSLPETQYF; cdr3_nt: TGTGCCAGCAGACGGACCAATAGTCTCCCAGAGACCCAGTACTTC
clone_size: many; j_call: TRBJ2-2; v_call: TRBV28; d_call: TRBD2; cdr3_aa: CASSLPGLARNTGELFF; cdr3_nt: TGTGCCAGCAGTTTACCGGGACTAGCGCGGAACACCGGGGAGCTGTTTTTT
clone_size: -; j_call: TRBJ1-5; v_call: TRBV20-1; d_call: -; cdr3_aa: CSARDLASGVNQPQHF; cdr3_nt: TGCAGTGCTAGAGATCTGGCATCGGGCGTAAATCAGCCCCAGCATTTT
clone_size: -; j_call: TRBJ2-3; v_call: TRBV20-1; d_call: -; cdr3_aa: CSARHRSGGDTQYF; cdr3_nt: TGCAGTGCAAGACACAGGTCAGGAGGGGATACGCAGTATTTT
clone_size: -; j_call: TRBJ2-3; v_call: TRBV3-1; d_call: -; cdr3_aa: CASSQDWGVDTDTQYF; cdr3_nt: TGTGCCAGCAGCCAAGATTGGGGGGTCGACACAGATACGCAGTATTTT
clone_size: many; j_call: TRBJ2-1; v_call: TRBV20-1; d_call: TRBD2; cdr3_aa: CSARGLAGYNEQFF; cdr3_nt: TGCAGTGCTAGGGGACTAGCGGGATACAATGAGCAGTTCTTC
clone_size: -; j_call: TRBJ2-1; v_call: TRBV10-3; d_call: -; cdr3_aa: CATGERGIANEQFF; cdr3_nt: TGTGCCACGGGGGAGAGGGGTATAGCCAATGAGCAGTTCTTC
clone_size: many; j_call: TRBJ2-1; v_call: TRBV5-1; d_call: -; cdr3_aa: CASSFGTQYNEQFF; cdr3_nt: TGCGCCAGCAGCTTTGGGACACAGTACAATGAGCAGTTCTTC
clone_size: few; j_call: TRBJ2-2; v_call: TRBV5-1; d_call: -; cdr3_aa: CASSFLSRSTGELFF; cdr3_nt: TGCGCCAGCAGCTTCCTGTCTCGGTCCACCGGGGAGCTGTTTTTT
clone_size: few; j_call: TRBJ1-5; v_call: TRBV10-3; d_call: -; cdr3_aa: CAISEEGITQPQHF; cdr3_nt: TGTGCCATCAGTGAGGAGGGGATCACTCAGCCCCAGCATTTT
clone_size: many; j_call: TRBJ2-6; v_call: TRBV20-1; d_call: TRBD1; cdr3_aa: CSARGWDRGISGANVLTF; cdr3_nt: TGCAGTGCTAGAGGCTGGGACAGGGGGATCTCTGGGGCCAACGTCCTGACTTTC
clone_size: many; j_call: TRBJ2-1; v_call: TRBV10-3; d_call: -; cdr3_aa: CAISEERWGANNEQFF; cdr3_nt: TGTGCCATCAGTGAGGAACGTTGGGGGGCCAACAATGAGCAGTTCTTC
clone_size: many; j_call: TRBJ2-1; v_call: TRBV9; d_call: TRBD2; cdr3_aa: CASSVPIVAGGYGEQFF; cdr3_nt: TGTGCCAGCAGCGTACCCATCGTAGCGGGGGGGTATGGTGAGCAGTTCTTC
clone_size: -; j_call: TRBJ2-2; v_call: TRBV20-1; d_call: TRBD1; cdr3_aa: CSARDWDRGSGELFF; cdr3_nt: TGCAGTGCTAGAGATTGGGACAGGGGCTCCGGGGAGCTGTTTTTT
clone_size: -; j_call: TRBJ2-5; v_call: TRBV6-1; d_call: -; cdr3_aa: CASGSWGASLQETQYF; cdr3_nt: TGTGCCAGCGGCTCTTGGGGGGCGTCCCTTCAAGAGACCCAGTACTTC
clone_size: many; j_call: TRBJ2-2; v_call: TRBV5-6; d_call: -; cdr3_aa: CASSLMGGSGLFF; cdr3_nt: TGTGCCAGCAGCTTGATGGGCGGTTCAGGGCTGTTTTTT
clone_size: few; j_call: TRBJ2-3; v_call: TRBV5-6; d_call: -; cdr3_aa: CASSSASGPDTQYF; cdr3_nt: TGTGCCAGCAGCTCTGCTAGTGGCCCAGATACGCAGTATTTT
clone_size: many; j_call: TRBJ2-2; v_call: TRBV28; d_call: -; cdr3_aa: CASSDDHSNTGELFF; cdr3_nt: TGTGCCAGCAGCGATGACCATTCGAACACCGGGGAGCTGTTTTTT
clone_size: many; j_call: TRBJ2-7; v_call: TRBV20-1; d_call: -; cdr3_aa: CSAPMSGFYEQYF; cdr3_nt: TGCAGTGCTCCGATGTCAGGTTTCTACGAGCAGTACTTC
clone_size: many; j_call: TRBJ1-1; v_call: TRBV12-3/TRBV12-4; d_call: -; cdr3_aa: CASSLQGGVTEAFF; cdr3_nt: TGTGCCAGCAGTTTACAGGGTGGAGTAACTGAAGCTTTCTTT
clone_size: many; j_call: TRBJ2-1; v_call: TRBV11-2; d_call: -; cdr3_aa: CASSTPRMANEQFF; cdr3_nt: TGTGCCAGCAGCACTCCCCGGATGGCCAATGAGCAGTTCTTC
clone_size: -; j_call: TRBJ1-4; v_call: TRBV11-2; d_call: -; cdr3_aa: CASSQGLDEKLFF; cdr3_nt: TGTGCCAGCTCACAGGGTTTAGATGAAAAACTGTTTTTT
clone_size: many; j_call: TRBJ2-7; v_call: TRBV20-1; d_call: -; cdr3_aa: CSARKAGGTYEQYF; cdr3_nt: TGCAGTGCTAGAAAGGCAGGGGGGACCTACGAGCAGTACTTC
clone_size: -; j_call: TRBJ2-2; v_call: TRBV5-1; d_call: -; cdr3_aa: CASSLEPIDGELFF; cdr3_nt: TGCGCCAGCAGCTTGGAGCCCATCGACGGGGAGCTGTTTTTT
clone_size: many; j_call: TRBJ2-3; v_call: TRBV5-1; d_call: -; cdr3_aa: CASSALSHSTDTQYF; cdr3_nt: TGCGCCAGCAGCGCGCTCAGCCATAGCACAGATACGCAGTATTTT
clone_size: many; j_call: TRBJ2-3; v_call: TRBV5-1; d_call: TRBD2; cdr3_aa: CASSPRTSGSRTDTQYF; cdr3_nt: TGCGCCAGCAGCCCCCGGACTAGCGGGAGCCGCACAGATACGCAGTATTTT
clone_size: -; j_call: TRBJ2-1; v_call: TRBV7-3; d_call: TRBD2; cdr3_aa: CASSSRGVYDEQFF; cdr3_nt: TGTGCCAGCAGCTCCCGGGGGGTTTATGATGAGCAGTTCTTC